The 25 T cell receptor beta chains in this list originate from one sample, sequenced in a study of blood T cell repertoires in COVID-19 (dated by TCRdb to between 2020 and 2021). The library relied on the immunoSEQ multiplex PCR assay. As stored in TCRdb, this immuneACCESS dataset retains in-frame rearrangements with V and J assigned. A fraction of the clones does not appear; measured against another copy, unresolved V genes explain less than half of the discrepancy, and the remainder lacks a known reason. A total of around 140,000 clones appear in this sample, nearly 90% of them only once. Clones ranked in the top ten supply 1.5% to 2% of the sample. Sequenced input: peripheral blood. These receptors were taken from an older man with acute or convalescent COVID-19.

This clone has only a few counts. The chain employs TRBV10-3 and TRBJ1-5, with a tentative D call TRBD1 (5 bases). V was clipped by 6 bases and J by 7 bases, with 10 bases between them. This CDR3 contains 12 residues. Germline V gives CDR1 ENHRY, CDR2 SYGVKD. The CDR3 sequence: CAIRGPGQPQHF. In DNA, the CDR3 is TGTGCCATCAGGGGGCCCGGGCAGCCCCAGCATTTT.

This chain joins TRBV6-5 and TRBJ1-1, with 7 nucleotides matching TRBD1. Per germline, CDR1 MNHEY and CDR2 SVGAGI. Trimming took 2 bases from V and 5 from J; bases not matched to a gene: 2. The CDR3 is made up of 13 amino acids. CDR3 bases: TGTGCCAGCAGTTACAGGACAGGTACTGAAGCTTTCTTT. As protein: CASSYRTGTEAFF.

This chain connects TRBV7-2 to TRBJ2-1; perhaps TRBD2 as D (6 bases). Germline V CDR1 and CDR2: SGHTA, FQGNSA. The CDR3 spans 13 residues. Deletions cut 3 bases from V and 4 bases from J, with 7 bases between. The CDR3 DNA reads TGTGCCAGCAGCTTCCGGGAGTACAATGAGCAGTTCTTC. Its translation is CASSFREYNEQFF.

This clone was counted a single time. The chain links TRBV5-5 to TRBJ1-5, with unresolved D. The CDR3 has 14 amino acids. From germline, CDR1 is SGHKS and CDR2 YYEKEE (reference sequence). Trimming removed 0 bases at V and 4 bases at J, with 8 bases between. DNA of the CDR3: TGTGCCAGCAGCTTGGAACCTCGGAATCAGCCCCAGCATTTT. Its translation is CASSLEPRNQPQHF.

This chain links TRBV5-4 with TRBJ2-1, with 9 bases fitting TRBD2. The CDR3 loop spans 15 amino acids. Germline assignment: CDR1 SGHNT and CDR2 YYREEE (reference sequence). The J segment lost 7 bases and the V segment lost 2 bases, leaving 7 bases of the junction unmatched. CDR3 sequence reads: CASSFGGGGVNEQFF. The CDR3 DNA follows: TGTGCCAGCAGCTTCGGCGGGGGGGGCGTAAATGAGCAGTTCTTC.

This chain links TRBV10-2 with TRBJ1-1; TRBD1 matches 8 bases. Germline V CDR1 and CDR2: WSHSY, SAAADI. After removal of 3 bases from V and 4 bases from J, the junction contained 16 bases not matched to a gene. The CDR3 is made up of 18 amino acids. CDR3 region: CASSDPGQGPPSGTEAFF. The CDR3 DNA reads as TGCGCCAGCAGTGACCCCGGACAGGGCCCCCCCTCGGGCACTGAAGCTTTCTTT.

The rearrangement joins TRBV5-5 to TRBJ2-7, with 12 nucleotides matching TRBD1. J was trimmed by 5 bases and V by 2 bases; bases with no gene match: 5. The CDR3 loop spans 15 amino acids. Germline CDR1 and CDR2: SGHKS and YYEKEE (reference sequence). CDR3 coding DNA: TGTGCCAGCAGCTTCTGGGGACAGGGGGCAGACGAGCAGTACTTC. The encoded protein is CASSFWGQGADEQYF.

The chain employs TRBV27 and TRBJ2-3, with TRBD2 matching 10 bases. This CDR3 is built from 15 residues. Trimming removed 7 bases from V and 5 bases from J; junction bases left unmatched: 9. Germline V gene sequence: CDR1 MNHEY, CDR2 SMNVEV (reference sequence). This chain's CDR3 is CASKSGGASQDTQYF. The CDR3 DNA is TGTGCCAGCAAGAGCGGGGGGGCCTCTCAAGATACGCAGTATTTT.

The chain combines TRBV28 with TRBJ2-1, with 14 bases aligning to TRBD2. V dropped 6 bases and J dropped 7; count of bases not matched to a gene: 5. Germline CDR1 reads MDHEN; CDR2 reads SYDVKM. This CDR3 has 15 amino acids. This chain's CDR3 is CASRGGLAGANEQFF. CDR3 DNA: TGTGCCAGCAGAGGGGGACTAGCGGGAGCAAATGAGCAGTTCTTC.

V and J are TRBV4-1 and TRBJ1-1; D gene ambiguous. The CDR3 has 16 residues. Germline V gives CDR1 MGHRA, CDR2 YSYEKL. The germline V and J ends were trimmed by 0 bases and 2 bases, with 13 bases remaining between them. The CDR3 DNA is TGCGCCAGCAGCCAAGATAGGGTAGGGAGTAACACTGAAGCTTTCTTT. Translating it yields CASSQDRVGSNTEAFF.

This chain uses TRBV28 with TRBJ1-4; 7 bases agree with TRBD1. Germline V gives CDR1 MDHEN, CDR2 SYDVKM. CDR3 length: 15 residues. With 5 bases clipped from V and 1 base from J, the junction kept 4 bases outside the gene matches. CDR3 nucleotide sequence: TGTGCCAGCAGTCTTCGACAGGGAACTAATGAAAAACTGTTTTTT. Translation gives CASSLRQGTNEKLFF.

This chain links TRBV11-2 with TRBJ2-1; 11 nucleotides align to TRBD2. The germline gives CDR1 SGHAT, CDR2 FQNNGV. The V gene end was trimmed by 5 bases and the J gene end by 7 bases; junction bases not matched to a gene: 13. The CDR3 has 17 amino acids. The CDR3 here is CASSPYRASGGPNEQFF. DNA of the CDR3: TGTGCCAGCAGCCCCTACAGGGCTAGCGGGGGGCCGAATGAGCAGTTCTTC. The full variable domain, in which reference TRBV11-2 and TRBJ2-1 provide the parts outside the CDR3, is EAGVAQSPRYKIIEKRQSVAFWCNPISGHATLYWYQQILGQGPKLLIQFQNNGVVDDSQLPKDRFSAERLKGVDSTLKIQPAKLEDSAVYLCASSPYRASGGPNEQFFGPGTRLTVL.

The genes are TRBV5-1 and TRBJ2-2; 7 bases agree with TRBD2. The V gene's germline CDR1 is SGHRS and CDR2 YFSETQ. This CDR3 contains 16 residues. The V gene end was trimmed by 5 bases and the J gene end by 2 bases; junction bases not matched to a gene: 9. The CDR3 DNA follows: TGCGCCAGCAGACGCTCTAGCGGACAAAACACCGGGGAGCTGTTTTTT. Amino acid sequence: CASRRSSGQNTGELFF.

The V gene is TRBV19, the J gene TRBJ2-3; D is possibly TRBD1 (6 bases). Trimming pared 5 bases from V and 5 bases from J, leaving 20 bases between. The CDR3 has 16 amino acids. Germline V CDR1 and CDR2: LNHDA, SQIVND (reference sequence). CDR3 sequence reads: CASSSDRRPGIDTQYF. The DNA of the CDR3 is TGTGCCAGTAGTTCTGACAGGCGACCAGGTATAGATACGCAGTATTTT.

This chain links TRBV7-8 with TRBJ2-7, with D perhaps TRBD2 (7 bases). The CDR3 contains 20 residues. The V gene's germline CDR1 is SGHVS and CDR2 FQNEAQ. Trimming shortened V by 0 bases and J by 0 bases, and 24 bases separated the two germline ends. CDR3 in DNA: TGTGCCAGCAGCTTAGCCACAGCAGGGGCTACCGGGAGGAGCTCCTACGAGCAGTACTTC. Translation: CASSLATAGATGRSSYEQYF.

CDR3 in amino acids: CASSSGLALNNEQFF. DNA for the CDR3: TGCGCCAGCAGCTCGGGACTAGCGCTTAACAATGAGCAGTTCTTC. This rearrangement joins TRBV5-1 to TRBJ2-1; 10 bases match TRBD2. V dropped 3 bases and J dropped 5; count of bases not matched to a gene: 5. Germline V CDR1 and CDR2: SGHRS, YFSETQ. The CDR3 runs to 15 residues. Drawing the rest from reference TRBV5-1 and TRBJ2-1, the complete variable domain is KAGVTQTPRYLIKTRGQQVTLSCSPISGHRSVSWYQQTPGQGLQFLFEYFSETQRNKGNFPGRFSGRQFSNSRSEMNVSTLELGDSALYLCASSSGLALNNEQFFGPGTRLTVL.

The V gene is TRBV27, the J gene TRBJ1-5, with 10 bases identical to TRBD1. Germline CDR1 MNHEY, CDR2 SMNVEV (reference sequence). The CDR3 totals 14 residues. The V gene end was trimmed by 5 bases and the J gene end by 4 bases; junction bases not matched to a gene: 2. The CDR3 coding sequence is TGTGCCAGCAGTCGACAGGGGGCAAATCAGCCCCAGCATTTT. Translated, it gives CASSRQGANQPQHF.

This clone has only one observation. The CDR3 DNA reads as TGCGCCAGCAGCAGACAGGGGGAAATCGACGAGCAGTACTTC. Its translation is CASSRQGEIDEQYF. The chain recombines TRBV5-1 with TRBJ2-7; 9 nucleotides agree with TRBD1. Germline V gene data show CDR1 as SGHRS and CDR2 as YFSETQ. The CDR3 spans 14 residues. The V and J ends lost 4 bases and 5 bases, in that order; junction bases with no gene match: 7. Full variable domain (rest looked up from reference TRBV5-1 and TRBJ2-7): KAGVTQTPRYLIKTRGQQVTLSCSPISGHRSVSWYQQTPGQGLQFLFEYFSETQRNKGNFPGRFSGRQFSNSRSEMNVSTLELGDSALYLCASSRQGEIDEQYFGPGTRLTVT.

The chain joins TRBV7-8 to TRBJ2-7; 7 nucleotides agree with TRBD1. CDR1 SGHVS and CDR2 FQNEAQ come from the germline V gene. V lost 4 bases and J lost 6; bases outside the gene matches: 9. The CDR3 extends over 14 amino acids. The chain's CDR3 is CASSSNRGPGEQYF. The CDR3 bases are TGTGCCAGCAGCTCCAACAGGGGCCCGGGCGAGCAGTACTTC.

CDR3 sequence (DNA): TGTGCCAGCAGCTCTTACAGGGACAATGAGCAGTTCTTC. Protein product: CASSSYRDNEQFF. V usage is TRBV7-9 and J usage is TRBJ2-1; D may be TRBD1 (6 bases). The CDR3 spans 13 residues. Per germline, CDR1 SEHNR and CDR2 FQNEAQ (reference sequence). The ends were cut back, 4 bases at V and 5 bases at J, with 9 bases in the middle.

The rearrangement links TRBV6-1 to TRBJ1-2; no clear D. V shed 6 bases and J shed 4 bases, with 15 bases lying between them. Germline V gene data show CDR1 as MNHNS and CDR2 as SASEGT. This CDR3 contains 14 residues. In DNA, the CDR3 is TGTGCCAGCAGCTCCTTACTGGTCGGCTATGGCTACACCTTC. It encodes CASSSLLVGYGYTF.

CDR3 DNA: TGTGCCACCAGTGACGGGTTCGCAGAGACCCAGTACTTC. Translation: CATSDGFAETQYF. This chain connects TRBV24-1 to TRBJ2-5; D gene ambiguous. This CDR3 has 13 amino acids. Trimming removed 4 bases from V and 4 bases from J, with 9 bases in between. Germline-derived CDR1 and CDR2 are KGHDR and SFDVKD.

The chain recombines TRBV5-1 with TRBJ2-2, with 9 bases that match TRBD1. The CDR3 covers 15 residues. Germline-derived CDR1 and CDR2 are SGHRS and YFSETQ. Trimming cost V 4 bases and J 7 bases; bases outside gene matches: 8. The CDR3 region is CASSLGDRAVGELFF. The DNA for the CDR3 is TGCGCCAGCAGCCTAGGGGACAGGGCGGTCGGGGAGCTGTTTTTT.

The rearrangement uses TRBV27 and TRBJ1-6; 8 bases align to TRBD1. The CDR3 totals 16 residues. The junction had 9 bases not matched to a gene; V was cut back by 4 bases and J by 7 bases. Germline V CDR1 and CDR2: MNHEY, SMNVEV (reference sequence). The CDR3 DNA sequence: TGTGCCAGCAGTTGGGGTTCAGGGGGCCGCAATTCACCCCTCCACTTT. Protein product: CASSWGSGGRNSPLHF.

The chain has TRBV7-9 and TRBJ1-5; a possible D gene is TRBD1 (5 bases). Germline CDR1 and CDR2: SEHNR and FQNEAQ (reference sequence). The length of the CDR3 is 15 residues. V was trimmed by 1 base and J by 3 bases, leaving 10 bases between them. CDR3: CASSLGGGPNQPQHF. In DNA form, the CDR3 reads TGTGCCAGCAGCTTAGGCGGGGGTCCCAATCAGCCCCAGCATTTT.